This TCR beta chain was retrieved from a study of T-cell reconstitution after alpha-beta-depleted transplantation in children. General study results and limits: In patients about two months after transplant, alpha-beta T cells reportedly arose from several hundred expanded graft clones. At the one-year point after transplant, T-cell counts and TCRbeta diversity were found to come mostly from T cells that had been newly produced. It was surviving recipient T cells and thymic progenitors that gave some patients high TCRbeta diversity at day 60.

Many counts were recorded for this clonotype. Its antigen is as yet unknown. As it was prepared, the TCRbeta library received unique molecular identifiers. TCRdb re-called the PCR reads through MiXCR, storing one row per CDR3 protein. The sample contains about 300,000 distinct CDR3 sequences, 7.5% to 9% of which appear only once. The CDR3 runs to 13 residues. The germline V and J ends were trimmed by 8 bases and 4 bases, with 18 bases remaining between them. CDR1 and CDR2 from the germline V gene are DFQATT and SNEGSKA (reference sequence). The starting material was peripheral blood, obtained 360 days after TCRalphabeta/CD19-depleted stem cell transplant. This receptor was obtained from a female patient aged 2 to 10 who had a stem cell transplant for Fanconi anemia, so the T cells may come from the graft donor. J is TRBJ2-7 and V is TRBV20-1; D may be TRBD1 or TRBD2 (5 bases each). DNA for the CDR3: TGCAGTTCCCCTAGGGACGGACAATACGAGCAGTACTTC. This codes for CSSPRDGQYEQYF.